These T cell receptor beta chains were read from a single sample in a study of blood T cells in healthy people across ages. TCRdb fed the 5' RACE reads into MiXCR, producing one record per CDR3 protein. Here the sample spans over 1,200,000 distinct CDR3 sequences, roughly 59% being singletons. The sequenced sample was blood. The receptors stem from a man aged 18 to 29 in good health. CDR3s include the opening cysteine and the closing phenylalanine or tryptophan. A D gene is named only where the DNA matches it firmly. Not every row has a clone size; where given, it reads once, few, many or a size class.

d_gene,v_gene,abundance,j_gene,CDR3nt,CDR3aa
TRBD2,TRBV20-1,.,TRBJ2-1,TGCAGCCCGAGCGGGGTGACCTACAATGAGCAGTTCTTC,CSPSGVTYNEQFF
.,TRBV27,few,TRBJ1-6,TGTGCCAGCAGCGCCACTCCTTGGAGTAATTCACCCCTCCACTTT,CASSATPWSNSPLHF
.,TRBV11-2,.,TRBJ2-3,TGTGCCAGCAGCGACCCACACCAAGGCGGCACCCGGGATAGCAAAAGCAGCACAGATACGCAGTATTTT,CASSDPHQGGTRDSKSSTDTQYF
TRBD2,TRBV7-8,.,TRBJ2-2,TGTGCCAGCAGCAGGAGGGACTACCTCACCGGGGAGCTGTTTTTT,CASSRRDYLTGELFF
.,TRBV7-9,once,TRBJ1-4,TGTGCCAGCAGCCTAGAAGGAGGGGTTACTAATGAAAAACTGTTTTTT,CASSLEGGVTNEKLFF
.,TRBV6-2/TRBV6-3,.,TRBJ2-3,TGTGCCAGCGGTCGCCCGGAGTCTACACGATTTTCAGATACGCAGTATTTT,CASGRPESTRFSDTQYF
TRBD1,TRBV7-9,.,TRBJ2-7,TGTGCCAGCAGCTTAGTGACAGGGAGCGACGAGCAGTACTTC,CASSLVTGSDEQYF
TRBD2,TRBV10-3,.,TRBJ2-3,TGTGCCATCAGTGCTAGCGGGCTAGAGGATACGCAGTATTTT,CAISASGLEDTQYF
.,TRBV5-1,.,TRBJ1-1,TGCGCCAGCAGCTTAACAGGGACCTATGAAGCTTTCTTT,CASSLTGTYEAFF
TRBD2,TRBV7-9,.,TRBJ2-7,TGTGCCAGCAGCTTGGGACTAGCGCACAACTACGAGCAGTACTTC,CASSLGLAHNYEQYF
.,TRBV7-2,few,TRBJ1-2,TGTGCCAGCAGCTCCGACAGGTTCAACTATGGCTACACCTTC,CASSSDRFNYGYTF
TRBD2,TRBV29-1,many,TRBJ2-7,TGCAGCGTTGGGCTGACTAGCACCTACGAGCAGTACTTC,CSVGLTSTYEQYF
.,TRBV28,.,TRBJ1-5,TGTGCCATAGGTGGGCAGACTAAGCCCCAGCATTTT,CAIGGQTKPQHF
TRBD2,TRBV3-1,.,TRBJ2-3,TGTGCCAGCAGCCAAGAATGGGCTAGCGGGGGTTTAGGCACAGATACGCAGTATTTT,CASSQEWASGGLGTDTQYF
.,TRBV29-1,.,TRBJ2-5,TGCAGCGTTGAAGTTTCTAGCGCCCGGGGGACCCAGTACTTC,CSVEVSSARGTQYF
.,TRBV11-2,.,TRBJ2-5,TGTGCCAGCAGCTCCTTCGACAAGCACGAATACAATGAGCAGTACTTC,CASSSFDKHEYNEQYF